The table lists the clone carrying this TCR beta chain with a few counts. The target antigen is unknown. V lost 2 bases, J lost 5 bases, and 9 bases lay in between. CDR3 length: 12 amino acids. Germline lookup yields CDR1 DFQATT and CDR2 SNEGSKA (reference sequence). The source of the sample is a study of vaccination and CD4 T cells after COVID-19. Study background: Control wells got either CEFX epitopes, HIV-1 Nef peptides, or no peptide at all.

The Oncomine TCR Beta short-read assay was applied to DNA of cultured CD4+ T cells. TCRdb redid the calling of the PCR reads with MiXCR, one entry per CDR3 protein. The sample lists just under 20,000 distinct CDR3 sequences, 45% to 50% seen once, with 3.5% to 4.5% in the top ten. Indicated treatment: roughly ten-day PBMC culture with coronavirus spike peptide pools or control peptides (ViraFEST assay). When approximately ten days of culture had elapsed, CD4+ T cells were isolated by negative selection. This TCR came from a human donor who had recovered from COVID-19. The chain recombines TRBV20-1 with TRBJ2-5; D remains ambiguous. Sequenced here: CD4+ T cells from blood, cultured in vitro, sampled before SARS-CoV-2 vaccination. CDR3 nucleotides: TGCAGTGCTAGACTAGTTGGGGAGACCCAGTACTTC. Protein product: CSARLVGETQYF.